This TCR beta chain appears in the sequencing data of a study of T cells in women clearing cervical HPV infection. The CDR3 consists of 14 residues. V was trimmed by 7 bases and J by 10 bases, leaving 17 bases between them. CDR1 and CDR2 from the germline V gene are SNHLY and FYNNEI. TCRdb keeps only in-frame clones here, not all; method: immunoSEQ multiplex PCR. The sample totals under 40,000 clones. About this clone itself: The read falls 3 residues short of the CDR3 end, and the missing part is taken from the germline J gene.

The receptor was isolated from a woman aged 18 to 75 with a cervical HPV16 infection that either progressed to CIN3+ or cleared (not recorded which). Sample: blood buffy coat. This chain joins TRBV2 and TRBJ1-6, with D perhaps TRBD1 (6 bases). The DNA read from the CDR3 is TGTGCCAGCATGGGTGCGACAGGTCGGTCACCC. This translates into CASMGATGRSP. The CDR3 in full is CASMGATGRSPLHF.